These 31 T cell receptor beta chains were sequenced from one sample in a study of T cell responses to AZD1222 COVID-19 vaccine. The method was immunoSEQ multiplex PCR; TCRdb's version includes in-frame clones alone and lacks a portion of them. The sample yields under 150,000 clones, 90% seen once. The sample was peripheral blood, taken on day 0 of AZD1222 vaccination. These receptors came from an adult in good health.

The chain combines TRBV10-3 with TRBJ1-1; D call uncertain. The ends were cut back, 5 bases at V and 9 bases at J, with 10 bases in the middle. Germline CDR1 is ENHRY and CDR2 is SYGVKD. This CDR3 has 11 residues. The CDR3 bases are TGTGCCATCAGTCCGGGAGAGAAAGCTTTCTTT. It encodes CAISPGEKAFF.

This chain connects TRBV6-6 to TRBJ1-2, with 7 bases matching TRBD1. V dropped 4 bases and J dropped 1; count of bases not matched to a gene: 3. The CDR3 sequence is 14 residues long. Per germline, CDR1 MNHNY and CDR2 SVGAGI (reference sequence). CDR3 residues: CASSSTGSNYGYTF. CDR3 sequence (DNA): TGTGCCAGCAGTTCGACAGGGAGTAACTATGGCTACACCTTC.

In its sample, this clone was seen a few times. The V gene is TRBV7-6, the J gene TRBJ2-5; 12 bases are a match to TRBD2. Trimming cost V 5 bases and J 5 bases; bases outside gene matches: 6. Germline V CDR1 and CDR2: SGHVS, FNYEAQ. This CDR3 spans 15 amino acids. CDR3 sequence reads: CASSQLAGGLETQYF. DNA of the CDR3: TGTGCCAGCAGCCAACTAGCGGGAGGTCTGGAGACCCAGTACTTC.

Written as DNA, the CDR3 is TGCGCCAGCAGCTCCCTATTGGTGCCGACAGGGGGCATCGGAAACACCATATATTTT. Translating it yields CASSSLLVPTGGIGNTIYF. The chain carries TRBV5-1 and TRBJ1-3; 10 nucleotides agree with TRBD1. V shed 3 bases and J 4 bases; nucleotides not matched to a gene: 16. The CDR3 is made up of 19 amino acids. Germline V gene sequence: CDR1 SGHRS, CDR2 YFSETQ.

This chain links TRBV20-1 with TRBJ2-1, with D uncertain. The CDR3 length is 11 residues. Trimming pared 6 bases from V and 9 bases from J, leaving 12 bases between. The germline V gene encodes CDR1 DFQATT and CDR2 SNEGSKA (reference sequence). The CDR3 DNA reads TGCAGTGCCGTTCGAAGCAGTGAGCAGTTCTTC. It is translated as CSAVRSSEQFF.

The chain employs TRBV30 and TRBJ2-7; D possibly matches TRBD1 or TRBD2 (5 bases each). Germline V gives CDR1 GTSNPN, CDR2 SVGIG (reference sequence). The CDR3 is 12 residues long. Trimming took off 5 bases at V and 0 bases at J, with 8 bases between the two ends. The DNA for the CDR3 is TGTGCCTGGGAGGGGTTCTCCTACGAGCAGTACTTC. This sequence encodes CAWEGFSYEQYF. Drawing the rest from reference TRBV30 and TRBJ2-7, the complete variable domain is SQTIHQWPATLVQPVGSPLSLECTVEGTSNPNLYWYRQAAGRGLQLLFYSVGIGQISSEVPQNLSASRPQDRQFILSSKKLLLSDSGFYLCAWEGFSYEQYFGPGTRLTVT.

The rearrangement links TRBV5-1 to TRBJ2-7; D call uncertain. The CDR3 runs 11 residues. V lost 0 bases and J lost 4, with 2 bases in between. In germline, CDR1 is SGHRS, CDR2 YFSETQ. Written as DNA, the CDR3 is TGCGCCAGCAGCTTGGAGTACGAGCAGTACTTC. Protein product: CASSLEYEQYF.

DNA for the CDR3: TGTGCCAGCAGCCACCAGGACAACTATGGCTACACCTTC. This translates into CASSHQDNYGYTF. The V and J genes are TRBV3-1 (or the pseudogene TRBV3-2) and TRBJ1-2; D is undetermined. The CDR3 is made up of 13 amino acids. V was cut by 3 bases and J by 2 bases, with 7 bases left in between. The germline gives CDR1 LGHDT, CDR2 YNNKEL (reference sequence).

The genes are TRBV5-1 and TRBJ2-3, with TRBD1 matching 8 bases. Germline assignment: CDR1 SGHRS and CDR2 YFSETQ. The CDR3 length is 15 residues. Trimming took 4 bases from V and 1 from J; bases not matched to a gene: 5. CDR3 in DNA: TGCGCCAGCAGCGTTCCGGGACAGGGCACAGATACGCAGTATTTT. Amino acids: CASSVPGQGTDTQYF.

The chain has TRBV2 and TRBJ1-4; D is unclear. Germline V gene sequence: CDR1 SNHLY, CDR2 FYNNEI. The germline V and J ends were trimmed by 2 bases and 4 bases, with 11 bases remaining between them. This CDR3 is built from 15 residues. CDR3 sequence (DNA): TGTGCCAGCAGTGAATTGGGAACCTATAATGAAAAACTGTTTTTT. Its protein is CASSELGTYNEKLFF.

The chain has TRBV18 and TRBJ2-3; TRBD1 is a possible D gene (6 bases). This CDR3 contains 14 residues. The germline CDR1 and CDR2 sequences are KGHSH and LQKENI. Trimming removed 4 bases at V and 3 bases at J, with 11 bases between. As DNA, the CDR3 is TGTGCCAGCTCACGGCAGGGGTGGACAGATACGCAGTATTTT. This codes for CASSRQGWTDTQYF.

The chain couples TRBV7-9 to TRBJ2-1; D gene ambiguous. Trimming took 4 bases from V and 0 from J, leaving 10 bases between them. CDR3 length equals 15 residues. Germline V gene lookup returns CDR1 SEHNR and CDR2 FQNEAQ (reference sequence). CDR3 DNA sequence: TGTGCCAGCAGCTCAGAGGTGTCCTCCTACAATGAGCAGTTCTTC. Encoded protein: CASSSEVSSYNEQFF.

The chain recombines TRBV4-1 with TRBJ2-3; no clear D. V was shortened by 2 bases and J by 3 bases, with 12 bases between the two germline ends. The CDR3 has 15 amino acids. Per germline, CDR1 MGHRA and CDR2 YSYEKL. The CDR3 here is CASSQFRLGTDTQYF. The CDR3, as DNA: TGCGCCAGCAGCCAATTCCGGCTAGGGACAGATACGCAGTATTTT.

The chain combines TRBV18 with TRBJ1-2; 12 nucleotides match TRBD1. This CDR3 region has 17 residues. V dropped 3 bases and J dropped 4; count of bases not matched to a gene: 9. Germline loops: CDR1 KGHSH, CDR2 LQKENI. CDR3 sequence (DNA): TGTGCCAGCTCACCCGTGCCGGGACAGGGGGCAGGCTATGGCTACACCTTC. It is translated as CASSPVPGQGAGYGYTF.

The chain employs TRBV29-1 and TRBJ2-5; possibly TRBD2 for D (6 bases). V was pared by 1 base and J by 5 bases, with 11 bases between. In germline, CDR1 is SQVTM, CDR2 ANQGSEA. The CDR3 loop spans 13 amino acids. In DNA, the CDR3 is TGCAGCGTTGAAGTCAGGGCGGGGGAGACCCAGTACTTC. Encoded protein: CSVEVRAGETQYF.

The V and J genes are TRBV5-1 and TRBJ2-3; 7 bases line up with TRBD2. The CDR3 runs 15 residues. Germline loops: CDR1 SGHRS, CDR2 YFSETQ. V gave up 1 base and J gave up 2 bases; unmatched junction bases: 4. CDR3 sequence: CASSLRGVDTDTQYF. CDR3 coding DNA: TGCGCCAGCAGCTTGCGGGGGGTCGACACAGATACGCAGTATTTT.

The rearrangement joins TRBV19 to TRBJ2-7, with D hard to call. Germline V gives CDR1 LNHDA, CDR2 SQIVND (reference sequence). The V gene lost 7 bases and the J gene lost 2 bases, with 15 bases spanning the gap. This CDR3 is built from 14 residues. The CDR3 region is CASNGAGVPYEQYF. The CDR3 DNA sequence: TGTGCCAGTAATGGCGCTGGGGTTCCCTACGAGCAGTACTTC.

The chain carries TRBV24-1 and TRBJ2-7, with D possibly being TRBD2 (6 bases). This CDR3 contains 17 residues. V was clipped by 0 bases and J by 0 bases, with 14 bases between them. From germline, CDR1 is KGHDR and CDR2 SFDVKD. The CDR3 loop is CATSDLEPGLSSYEQYF. In nucleotides, the CDR3 is TGTGCCACCAGTGATTTGGAACCGGGACTGAGCTCCTACGAGCAGTACTTC.

This clone was seen once. The chain employs TRBV19 and TRBJ2-2; TRBD2 matches at 8 bases. Germline assignment: CDR1 LNHDA and CDR2 SQIVND (reference sequence). The J segment lost 5 bases and the V segment lost 1 base, leaving 6 bases of the junction unmatched. CDR3 length: 16 residues. CDR3 DNA sequence: TGTGCCAGTAGTATAGGAAGCGGGAGACCGACCGGGGAGCTGTTTTTT. It translates to CASSIGSGRPTGELFF.

The V and J genes are TRBV30 and TRBJ1-3; 11 bases are shared with TRBD1. V dropped 2 bases and J dropped 7; count of bases not matched to a gene: 4. Germline CDR1 reads GTSNPN; CDR2 reads SVGIG (reference sequence). The CDR3 length is 14 residues. The CDR3 DNA is TGTGCCTGGAGTCGGGACAGGGGGAAGAACACCATATATTTT. This translates into CAWSRDRGKNTIYF.

This rearrangement joins TRBV9 to TRBJ2-3; 9 bases align to TRBD1. The trim removed 4 bases at V and 1 base at J, leaving 4 bases unmatched. The germline gives CDR1 SGDLS, CDR2 YYNGEE. The CDR3 has 15 amino acids. The CDR3 region has the DNA TGTGCCAGCAGCCCTCGGACAGGGGGCACAGATACGCAGTATTTT. This sequence encodes CASSPRTGGTDTQYF.

This chain joins TRBV9 and TRBJ1-2; the D is unclear. This CDR3 comprises 16 residues. Trimming pared 0 bases from V and 8 bases from J, leaving 20 bases between. Germline values: CDR1 SGDLS, CDR2 YYNGEE. CDR3 coding DNA: TGTGCCAGCAGCGTAGACCAAGACCCGGGTTCGGGCGGCTACACCTTC. It translates to CASSVDQDPGSGGYTF.

The gene calls are TRBV7-6 and TRBJ2-3; 16 nucleotides match TRBD2. J lost 3 bases, V lost 5 bases, and 8 bases had no gene match. In germline, CDR1 is SGHVS, CDR2 FNYEAQ. The CDR3 loop spans 18 amino acids. The CDR3 DNA reads as TGTGCCAGCAGCCCATCGGGACTAGCGGGAGGGCCGACAGATACGCAGTATTTT. Translating it yields CASSPSGLAGGPTDTQYF.

The chain combines TRBV2 with TRBJ1-2; D may be TRBD1 (6 bases). Germline V gene sequence: CDR1 SNHLY, CDR2 FYNNEI. CDR3 length: 14 residues. V lost 8 bases to trimming and J lost 2 bases, with 15 bases between them. CDR3 sequence reads: CASSTGGQNYGYTF. As DNA, the CDR3 is TGTGCCAGCTCTACGGGGGGGCAGAACTATGGCTACACCTTC. Filled out from reference TRBV2 and TRBJ1-2, the complete variable domain reads EPEVTQTPSHQVTQMGQEVILRCVPISNHLYFYWYRQILGQKVEFLVSFYNNEISEKSEIFDDQFSVERPDGSNFTLKIRSTKLEDSAMYFCASSTGGQNYGYTFGSGTRLTVV.

V gene TRBV24-1 combines with J gene TRBJ2-1, with D hard to call. Trimming cost V 4 bases and J 12 bases, with 12 bases left between them. In germline, CDR1 is KGHDR, CDR2 SFDVKD. This CDR3 has 12 residues. The CDR3 spells CATSEAGTVQFF. CDR3 sequence (DNA): TGTGCCACCAGTGAGGCAGGTACTGTGCAGTTCTTC.

The rearrangement joins TRBV5-1 to TRBJ2-2; 12 bases map to TRBD2. From germline, CDR1 is SGHRS and CDR2 YFSETQ. The length of the CDR3 is 17 residues. The J segment lost 6 bases and the V segment lost 5 bases, leaving 11 bases of the junction unmatched. Here the CDR3 DNA reads TGCGCCAGCAGTAAGCGGACTAGCGGGAATTTGGCCGGGGAGCTGTTTTTT. This sequence encodes CASSKRTSGNLAGELFF.

Only one count was recorded for this clone. The chain has TRBV7-9 and TRBJ1-1; D is perhaps TRBD1 (5 bases). CDR1 SEHNR and CDR2 FQNEAQ come from the germline V gene (reference sequence). Trimming took off 5 bases at V and 10 bases at J, with 17 bases between the two ends. The CDR3 consists of 13 residues. In nucleotides, the CDR3 is TGTGCCAGCAGCCGAGACACTTTGGGGGGAGCTTTCTTT. Protein sequence: CASSRDTLGGAFF.

This chain links TRBV5-1 with TRBJ1-4; no reliable D call. There are 19 residues in the CDR3. Trimming shortened V by 0 bases and J by 9 bases, and 27 bases separated the two germline ends. Germline values: CDR1 SGHRS, CDR2 YFSETQ. CDR3 coding DNA: TGCGCCAGCAGCTTGGATGGTTTCGGGAGCCGGACGGCCCCTAAAAAACTGTTTTTT. It yields the protein CASSLDGFGSRTAPKKLFF.

The CDR3, as DNA: TGTGCCAGCACAGGGCCTCCTAATTCACCCCTCCACTTT. Translating it yields CASTGPPNSPLHF. V and J are TRBV10-3 and TRBJ1-6, with D possibly matching TRBD1 (6 bases). Trimming removed 10 bases from V and 6 bases from J, with 13 bases in between. The CDR3 sequence is 13 residues long. The V gene's germline CDR1 is ENHRY and CDR2 SYGVKD.

The gene calls are TRBV19 and TRBJ2-1; D gene uncertain. V was clipped by 5 bases and J by 3 bases, with 5 bases between them. This CDR3 region has 12 residues. Germline V gene sequence: CDR1 LNHDA, CDR2 SQIVND (reference sequence). CDR3 in DNA: TGTGCCAGTAGTGTCGGCTACAATGAGCAGTTCTTC. Residues: CASSVGYNEQFF.

The chain employs TRBV21-1 and TRBJ1-1; the table's D call, TRBD1, has no DNA check behind it. TRBV21-1 is a listed pseudogene. The CDR3 consists of 16 residues. CDR3 amino acids: CASSITGHAMNTEAFF. The DNA of the CDR3 is TGTGCCAGCAGCATCACGGGACACGCCATGAACACTGAAGCTTTCTTT.